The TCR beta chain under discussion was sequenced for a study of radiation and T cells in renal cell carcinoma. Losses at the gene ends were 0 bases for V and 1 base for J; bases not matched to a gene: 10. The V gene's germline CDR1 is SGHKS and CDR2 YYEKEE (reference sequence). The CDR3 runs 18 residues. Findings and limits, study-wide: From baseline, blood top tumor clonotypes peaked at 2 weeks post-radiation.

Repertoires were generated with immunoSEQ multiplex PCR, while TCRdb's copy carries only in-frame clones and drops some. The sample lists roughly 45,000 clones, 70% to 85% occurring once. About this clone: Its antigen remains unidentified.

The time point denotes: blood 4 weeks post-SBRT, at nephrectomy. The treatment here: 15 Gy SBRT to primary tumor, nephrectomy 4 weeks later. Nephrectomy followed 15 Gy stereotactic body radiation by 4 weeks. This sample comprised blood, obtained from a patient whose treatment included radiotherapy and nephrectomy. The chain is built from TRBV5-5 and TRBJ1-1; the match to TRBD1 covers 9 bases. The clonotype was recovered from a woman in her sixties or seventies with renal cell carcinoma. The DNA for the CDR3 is TGTGCCAGCAGCTTGGGCCCCCTACAGGGGGCAAGGAACACTGAAGCTTTCTTT. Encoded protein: CASSLGPLQGARNTEAFF.